This T cell receptor (beta chain) was sequenced for a study of blood T cell repertoires in COVID-19. The wider study: T cells, B-cell-depleted T cells, or PBMCs provided the cDNA or gDNA that served as material.

In terms of age and location, participants ranged from roughly 18 to 95 years and lived in about 25 US areas. Self-reported history from a screening survey and questionnaire set each donor's cohort. Per the study methods: Amplification with reference gene primers provided the estimates of nucleated cell counts. Assay used: immunoSEQ multiplex PCR; TCRdb lists only in-frame clones, some missing. V and J calls and clone size are copied from that table; D and trimming were computed from the DNA. The sample consists of under 500,000 clones, 87% of them appearing once. Germline CDR1 MNHEY, CDR2 SVGAGI. Trimming pared 0 bases from V and 6 bases from J, leaving 12 bases between. The CDR3 runs to 14 residues.

This TCR came from a woman aged 18-29 years with acute COVID-19. The sequencing sample was made of PBMCs or T cells enriched from blood (not recorded which). This chain links TRBV6-5 with TRBJ2-7, with D possibly matching TRBD1 (5 bases). As DNA, the CDR3 is TGTGCCAGCAGTTACTCTTCAGGGTTTCGCGAGCAGTACTTC. Its translation is CASSYSSGFREQYF.